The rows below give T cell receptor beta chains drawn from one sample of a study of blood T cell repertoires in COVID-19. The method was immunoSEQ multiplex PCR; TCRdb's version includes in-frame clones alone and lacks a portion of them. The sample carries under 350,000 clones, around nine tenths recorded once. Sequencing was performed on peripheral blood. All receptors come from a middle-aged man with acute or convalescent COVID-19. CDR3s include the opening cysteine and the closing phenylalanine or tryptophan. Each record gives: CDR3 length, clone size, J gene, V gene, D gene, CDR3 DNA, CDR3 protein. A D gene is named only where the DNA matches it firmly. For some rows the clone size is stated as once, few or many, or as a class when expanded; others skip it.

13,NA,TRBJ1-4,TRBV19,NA,TGTGCCAGTATGAGAGCGACTAATGAAAAACTGTTTTTT,CASMRATNEKLFF
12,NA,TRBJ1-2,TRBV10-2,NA,TGCGCCAGCAGCGACAGTCCTGTGCCCTACACCTTC,CASSDSPVPYTF
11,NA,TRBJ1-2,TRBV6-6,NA,TGTGCCAGCAGTTACGGAGGTGGCTACACCTTC,CASSYGGGYTF
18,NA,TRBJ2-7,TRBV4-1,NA,TGCGCCAGCAGCCAAGATACGGGGATCGCGCTTCTATCCTACGAGCAGTACTTC,CASSQDTGIALLSYEQYF
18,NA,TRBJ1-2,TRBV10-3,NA,TGTGCCATCAGTGAGTCGGTCATCGTGCGGCTCCTCAACTATGGCTACACCTTC,CAISESVIVRLLNYGYTF
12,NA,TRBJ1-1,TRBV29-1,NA,TGCAGCGTTGGGGAGATGAGCACTGAAGCTTTCTTT,CSVGEMSTEAFF
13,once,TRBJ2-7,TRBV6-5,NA,TGTGCCAGCAGGCGGGACGGTAACTACGAGCAGTACTTC,CASRRDGNYEQYF
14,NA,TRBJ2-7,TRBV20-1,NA,TGCAGTGCTAGTACCTCAGGGGACGCAGGGGAGCAGTACTTC,CSASTSGDAGEQYF
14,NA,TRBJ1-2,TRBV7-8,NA,TGTGCCAGCAGCTTTGAAGGGGGGGTCTATGGCTACACCTTC,CASSFEGGVYGYTF
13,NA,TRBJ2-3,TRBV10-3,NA,TGTGCCATCAGTGAGGTCCTCACAGATACGCAGTATTTT,CAISEVLTDTQYF
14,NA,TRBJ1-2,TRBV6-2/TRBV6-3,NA,TGTGCCAGCAGTTACTCGAGGGCATCCCTGACGACCGTCTTC,CASSYSRASLTTVF
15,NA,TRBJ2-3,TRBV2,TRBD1,TGTGCCAGCACCCCCATGAGGGGGCAAGGAGATACGCAGTATTTT,CASTPMRGQGDTQYF
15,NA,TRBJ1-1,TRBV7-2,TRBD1,TGTGCCAGCAGCCCCCAGGGGACAGTGGACACTGAAGCTTTCTTT,CASSPQGTVDTEAFF
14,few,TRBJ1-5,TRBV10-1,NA,TGCGCCAGCAGTCAGGGTGATCGCAATCAGCCCCAGCATTTT,CASSQGDRNQPQHF
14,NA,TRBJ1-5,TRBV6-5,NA,TGTGCCAGCAGGAAACAGGGAGACAATCAGCCCCAGCATTTT,CASRKQGDNQPQHF
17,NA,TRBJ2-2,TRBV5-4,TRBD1,TGTGCCAGCAGCTCTAACATTGGGACAGGGGGTACCGGGGAGCTGTTTTTT,CASSSNIGTGGTGELFF
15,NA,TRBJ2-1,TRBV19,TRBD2,TGTGCCAGTAGTATAATGGGACTAGCGGGCAATGAGCAGTTCTTC,CASSIMGLAGNEQFF
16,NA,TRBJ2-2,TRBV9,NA,TGTGCCAGCAGCCCTCGGACAGCCGAGTACGTCGGGGAGCTGTTTTTT,CASSPRTAEYVGELFF
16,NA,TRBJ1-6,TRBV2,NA,TGTGCCAGCAATCCGGACAGCAACCGTTTCAATTCACCCCTCCACTTT,CASNPDSNRFNSPLHF
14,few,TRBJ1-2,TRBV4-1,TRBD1,TGCGCCAGCGGCCTTGACAGGGGCTACGGTGGCTACACCTTC,CASGLDRGYGGYTF
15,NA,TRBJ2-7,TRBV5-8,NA,TGTGCCAGCAGCACGAGGGGGAACTTTATCTACGAGCAGTACTTC,CASSTRGNFIYEQYF
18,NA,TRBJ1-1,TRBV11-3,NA,TGTGCCAGCAGCTTGTTCGGAAGGACTATCTCTAGGGAAACTGAAGCTTTCTTT,CASSLFGRTISRETEAFF
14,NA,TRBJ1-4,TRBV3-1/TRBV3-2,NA,TGTGCCAGCAGCCCAGCAGGGTTGGATGAAAAACTGTTTTTT,CASSPAGLDEKLFF
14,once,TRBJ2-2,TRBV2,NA,TGTGCCAGCAGTGAAGAGGGGCTCGGGGGGGAGCTGTTTTTT,CASSEEGLGGELFF
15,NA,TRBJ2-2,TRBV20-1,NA,TGCAGTGCTAGTGGACTCACACCTTTCACCGGGGAGCTGTTTTTT,CSASGLTPFTGELFF
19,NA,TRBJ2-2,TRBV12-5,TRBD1,TGTGCTAGTGGTTTACGACCGGGACAGGGTGGGAAGAACACCGGGGAGCTGTTTTTT,CASGLRPGQGGKNTGELFF
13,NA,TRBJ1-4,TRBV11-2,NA,TGTGCCAGCAGCTTTTCGGGGGGTGAAAAACTGTTTTTT,CASSFSGGEKLFF
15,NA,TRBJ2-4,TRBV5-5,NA,TGTGCCAGCAGCTTGGCAGGGGCGTCGGGGAACATTCAGTACTTC,CASSLAGASGNIQYF
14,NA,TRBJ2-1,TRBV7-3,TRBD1,TGTGCCAGCAGCCGGAGGACAGGGGAGAATGAGCAGTTCTTC,CASSRRTGENEQFF
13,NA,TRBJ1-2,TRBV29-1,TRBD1,TGCAGCGTTGAATGGGCAGGGGGCAGCGGCTACACCTTC,CSVEWAGGSGYTF
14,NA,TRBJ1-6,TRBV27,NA,TGTGCCAGCAGTTCCATCGACAGCAATTCACCCCTCCACTTT,CASSSIDSNSPLHF
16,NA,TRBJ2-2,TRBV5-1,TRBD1,TGCGCCAGCACCTCCAGGGGGGACAGGGGTACCGGGGAGCTGTTTTTT,CASTSRGDRGTGELFF
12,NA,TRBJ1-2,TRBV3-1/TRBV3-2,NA,TGTGCCAGCAGCCCAGGCGCCTATGGCTACACCTTC,CASSPGAYGYTF
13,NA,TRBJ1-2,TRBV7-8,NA,TGTGCCAGCAGAGAAGACAGTGCCTATGGCTACACCTTC,CASREDSAYGYTF
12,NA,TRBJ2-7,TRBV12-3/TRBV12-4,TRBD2,TGTGCCAGCACCCGGGGGGTGTACGAGCAGTACTTC,CASTRGVYEQYF
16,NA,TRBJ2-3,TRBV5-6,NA,TGTGCCAGCAGCTTTTCCCGGGGGGACACCACAGATACGCAGTATTTT,CASSFSRGDTTDTQYF
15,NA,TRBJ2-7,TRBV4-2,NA,TGTGCCAGCAGCCAAGACAGATTAACCCTCTACGAGCAGTACTTC,CASSQDRLTLYEQYF
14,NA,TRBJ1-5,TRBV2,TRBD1,TGTGCCAGCAGTGCCCGACAGGGGGAAGGGCCCCAGCATTTT,CASSARQGEGPQHF
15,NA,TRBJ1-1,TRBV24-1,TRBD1,TGTGCCACCAGTGATCCCGGGACAGGGAACACTGAAGCTTTCTTT,CATSDPGTGNTEAFF
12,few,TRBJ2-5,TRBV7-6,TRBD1,TGTGCCAGCAGCGAAATACAGGGGGCCCAGTACTTC,CASSEIQGAQYF
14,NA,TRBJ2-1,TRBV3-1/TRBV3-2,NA,TGTGCCAGCAGCCAAGACAGGTTCCCCAATGAGCAGTTCTTC,CASSQDRFPNEQFF
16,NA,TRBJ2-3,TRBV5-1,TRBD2,TGCGCCAGCAGCTCCTATAGCGGGGGGGGTACAGATACGCAGTATTTT,CASSSYSGGGTDTQYF
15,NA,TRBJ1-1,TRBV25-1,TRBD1,TGTGCCAGCAGTGAATCTCCAGGGGGTAACACTGAAGCTTTCTTT,CASSESPGGNTEAFF
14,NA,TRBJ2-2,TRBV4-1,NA,TGCGCCAGCAGCCAAGGAGTATCATCCGGGGAGCTGTTTTTT,CASSQGVSSGELFF
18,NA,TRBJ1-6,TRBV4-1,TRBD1,TGCGCCAGCAGCCCTCCATACGGGATTACAGGGGTTAATTCACCCCTCCACTTT,CASSPPYGITGVNSPLHF
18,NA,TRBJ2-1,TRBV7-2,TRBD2,TGTGCCAGCAGCCCACGGACTAGCGGGGGGCTCTCCTACAATGAGCAGTTCTTC,CASSPRTSGGLSYNEQFF
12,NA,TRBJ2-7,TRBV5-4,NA,TGTGCCAGCAGCTCGGGGGTCTACGAGCAGTACTTC,CASSSGVYEQYF
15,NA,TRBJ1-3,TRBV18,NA,TGTGCCAGCTCACCCGGGTTCCAATACGGAAACACCATATATTTT,CASSPGFQYGNTIYF